This T cell receptor (beta chain) was profiled in a study of blood T cell repertoires in COVID-19. Whole-study context: Specimens from acute and convalescent COVID-19 originated in the United States, Italy and Spain.

Looked up from germline, CDR1 is LNHDA and CDR2 is SQIVND (reference sequence). The CDR3 covers 14 residues. Trimming removed 6 bases at V and 3 bases at J, with 12 bases between. Participant ages covered roughly 18 to 89 years across 25 or so US areas. Participant-reported clinical history was the basis for cohort assignment. Original handling: For nucleated cells, counts were estimated from reference gene primer amplification. The repertoire was sequenced with immunoSEQ multiplex PCR; TCRdb's copy has only in-frame clones and lacks some. That table is the source of V, J and clone size, and D and trimming were worked out from the DNA. This sample carries some 200,000 clones, 65% to 90% of them seen once, and the ten largest clones take 12%.

The TCR was taken from a man aged 40-49 years who had recovered from COVID-19. The sequencing input was PBMCs or T cells enriched from blood (not recorded which). The chain employs TRBV19 and TRBJ1-5, with D perhaps matching TRBD1 (6 bases). CDR3 residues: CASRNRELNQPQHF. Here the CDR3 DNA reads TGTGCCAGTAGGAACAGGGAACTCAATCAGCCCCAGCATTTT.